One T cell receptor beta chain is described in this entry. Antigen specificity is unknown. Researchers reported sorting every CD8+ T cell subset in triplicate, under 350,000 cells per sort. The sample comes from a study of CXCR3-negative and CXCR3-positive naive CD8 T cells. Broader study findings: Naive cells, whether CXCR3-negative or CXCR3-positive, had similar TRBV-TRBJ usage, while memory cells differed. The study found comparably high diversity in both naive subsets and much lower diversity in memory CD8+ cells. More hydrophobic TRB CDR3s occurred in CXCR3-positive than in CXCR3-negative naive cells.

This CDR3 is built from 15 residues. The germline gives CDR1 MNHNY, CDR2 SVGAGI (reference sequence). Carrying UMI labels, the TRB cDNA libraries were prepared through 5' RACE. TCRdb reprocessed the 5' RACE reads, with one entry per CDR3 protein and no DNA. The listing records about 120,000 distinct CDR3 sequences. Sequenced material: naive CXCR3+ CD8+ T cells from blood. Described subset: CD45RO-CCR7+CD27+CD95- naive CD8+ T cells expressing CXCR3 (TNR3+). The chain recombines TRBV6-6 with TRBJ2-3. The sequence was obtained from a human donor in good health. Some clones in this sample may be carry-over from other donors' samples. The CDR3: CASSYLGGFTDTQYF.